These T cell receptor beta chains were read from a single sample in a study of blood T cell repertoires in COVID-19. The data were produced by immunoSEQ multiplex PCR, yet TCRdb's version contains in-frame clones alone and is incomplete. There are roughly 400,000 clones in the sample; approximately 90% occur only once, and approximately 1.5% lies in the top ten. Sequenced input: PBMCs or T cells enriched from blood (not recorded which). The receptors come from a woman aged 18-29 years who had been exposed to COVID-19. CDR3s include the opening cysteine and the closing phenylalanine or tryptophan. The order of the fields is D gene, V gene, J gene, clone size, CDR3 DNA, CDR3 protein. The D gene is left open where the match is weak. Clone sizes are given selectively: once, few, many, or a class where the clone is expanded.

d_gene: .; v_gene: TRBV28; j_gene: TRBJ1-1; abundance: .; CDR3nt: TGTGCCAGCCTAAGACTGCAACCCATGAACACTGAAGCTTTCTTT; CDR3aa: CASLRLQPMNTEAFF
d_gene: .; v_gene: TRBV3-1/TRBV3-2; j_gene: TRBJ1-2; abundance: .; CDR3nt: TGTGCCAGCAGCCCAGGAGGGTATCAGGGCTACACCTTC; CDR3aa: CASSPGGYQGYTF
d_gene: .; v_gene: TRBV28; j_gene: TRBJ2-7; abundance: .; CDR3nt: TGTGCCAGCAGTTCCAGCTCCTACGAGCAGTACTTC; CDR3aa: CASSSSSYEQYF
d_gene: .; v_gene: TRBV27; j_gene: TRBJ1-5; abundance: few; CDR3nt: TGTGCCAGCAAGGAGGACAGCCTCTATAGCAATCAGCCCCAGCATTTT; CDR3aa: CASKEDSLYSNQPQHF
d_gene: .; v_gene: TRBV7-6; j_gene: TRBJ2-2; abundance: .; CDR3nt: TGTGCCAGCAGCTTGGTTGAAACTAACACCGGGGAGCTGTTTTTT; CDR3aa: CASSLVETNTGELFF
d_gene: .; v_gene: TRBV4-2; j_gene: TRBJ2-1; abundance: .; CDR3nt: TGTGCCAGCAGCCAAGATACTCGCTACAATGAGCAGTTCTTC; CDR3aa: CASSQDTRYNEQFF
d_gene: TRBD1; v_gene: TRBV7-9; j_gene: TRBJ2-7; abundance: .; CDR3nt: TGTGCCAGCAGCTTGGGACAGGTCTCCTACGAGCAGTACTTC; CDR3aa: CASSLGQVSYEQYF
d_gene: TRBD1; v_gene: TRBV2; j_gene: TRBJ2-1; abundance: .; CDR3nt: TGTGCCAGCCTTAGGACAGGAAATAATGAGCAGTTCTTC; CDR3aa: CASLRTGNNEQFF
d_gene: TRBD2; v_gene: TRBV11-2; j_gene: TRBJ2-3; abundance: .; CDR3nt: TGTGCCAGCAGCTTAAGTGGCGGGGGGAGCACAGATACGCAGTATTTT; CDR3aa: CASSLSGGGSTDTQYF
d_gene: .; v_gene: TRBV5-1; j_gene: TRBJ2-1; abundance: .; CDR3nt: TGCGCCAGCAGCTTGATGTGGGGCGGGAAGGGTGAGCAGTTCTTC; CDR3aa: CASSLMWGGKGEQFF
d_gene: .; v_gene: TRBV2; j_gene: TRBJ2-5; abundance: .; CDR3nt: TGTGCCAGCAGGGGGAAGGATGACCAGGGGGAGACCCAGTACTTC; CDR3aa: CASRGKDDQGETQYF
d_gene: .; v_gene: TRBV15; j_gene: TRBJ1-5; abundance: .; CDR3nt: TGTGCCACCAGCAGAGATCGCGTCAGGCAGCCCCAGCATTTT; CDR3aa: CATSRDRVRQPQHF
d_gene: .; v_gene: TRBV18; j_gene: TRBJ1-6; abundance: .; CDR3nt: TGTGCCAGCTCACCATCGACAGGTTTCTATAATTCACCCCTCCACTTT; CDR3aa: CASSPSTGFYNSPLHF
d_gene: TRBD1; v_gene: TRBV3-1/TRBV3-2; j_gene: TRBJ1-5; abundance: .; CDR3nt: TGTGCCAGCAGCCAAAATCTCTTGGACAGGCCAAATAGCAATCAGCCCCAGCATTTT; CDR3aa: CASSQNLLDRPNSNQPQHF
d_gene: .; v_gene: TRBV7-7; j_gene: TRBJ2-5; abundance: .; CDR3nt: TGTGCCAGCAGCTTACCCGGACTAATGAAGACCCAGTACTTC; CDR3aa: CASSLPGLMKTQYF
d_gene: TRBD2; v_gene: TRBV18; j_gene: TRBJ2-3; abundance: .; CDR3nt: TGTGCCAGCTCCCCTAGGAGGACTAGCGGGACGAGAGGCACAGATACGCAGTATTTT; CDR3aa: CASSPRRTSGTRGTDTQYF
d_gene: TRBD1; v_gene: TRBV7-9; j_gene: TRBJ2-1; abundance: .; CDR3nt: TGTGCCAGCAGCTTCAATCCCCGGGACAGATTATCTGAGCAGTTCTTC; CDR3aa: CASSFNPRDRLSEQFF
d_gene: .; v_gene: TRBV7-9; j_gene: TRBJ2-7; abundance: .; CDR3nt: TGTGCCAGCAGTCTAGGGGAGGTTGGGTCCTACGAGCAGTACTTC; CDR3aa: CASSLGEVGSYEQYF
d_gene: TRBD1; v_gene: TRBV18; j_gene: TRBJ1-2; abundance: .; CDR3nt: TGTGCCAGCTCATGGGACAGGGGACCCATGGGCTACACCTTC; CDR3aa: CASSWDRGPMGYTF
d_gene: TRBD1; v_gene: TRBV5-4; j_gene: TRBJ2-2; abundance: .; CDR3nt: TGTGCCAGCAGCCTAAGACAGGGGTTGACCACCGGGGAGCTGTTTTTT; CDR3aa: CASSLRQGLTTGELFF
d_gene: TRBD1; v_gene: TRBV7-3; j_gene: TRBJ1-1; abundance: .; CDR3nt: TGTGCCAGCAGCCCCTCAGGGGGCTTCACTGAAGCTTTCTTT; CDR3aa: CASSPSGGFTEAFF
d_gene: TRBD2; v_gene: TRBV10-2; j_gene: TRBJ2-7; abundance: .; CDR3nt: TGCGCCAGCCGGAGCGGGGGTTCCTACGAGCAGTACTTC; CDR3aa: CASRSGGSYEQYF
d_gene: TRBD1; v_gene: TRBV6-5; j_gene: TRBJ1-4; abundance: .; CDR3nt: TGTGCCAGCAGTTCCTCGGGACAGCTCAATGAAAAACTGTTTTTT; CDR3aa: CASSSSGQLNEKLFF
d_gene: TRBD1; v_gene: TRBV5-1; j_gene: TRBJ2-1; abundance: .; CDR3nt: TGCGCCAGCAGCTTGGCCATTGGGACAGGGGGCTACAATGAGCAGTTCTTC; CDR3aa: CASSLAIGTGGYNEQFF
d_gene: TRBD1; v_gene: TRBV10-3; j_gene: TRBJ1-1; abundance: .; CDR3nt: TGTGCCATCAGTAGCCGGGACAGTCAAGGGCTTGAAGCTTTCTTT; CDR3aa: CAISSRDSQGLEAFF
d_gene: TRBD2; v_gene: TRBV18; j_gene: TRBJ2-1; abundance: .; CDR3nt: TGTGCCAGCTCACCACTAGCGGGGGTGTCCTACAATGAGCAGTTCTTC; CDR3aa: CASSPLAGVSYNEQFF
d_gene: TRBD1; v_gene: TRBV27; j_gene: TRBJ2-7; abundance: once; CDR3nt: TGTGCCAGCAGTTTAGGGACAGGCTACGAGCAGTACTTC; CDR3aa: CASSLGTGYEQYF
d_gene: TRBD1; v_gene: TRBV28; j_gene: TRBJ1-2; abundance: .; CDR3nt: TGTGCCAGCAGTTTATACGCTCAGGGGGCATGGGGCTACACCTTC; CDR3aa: CASSLYAQGAWGYTF
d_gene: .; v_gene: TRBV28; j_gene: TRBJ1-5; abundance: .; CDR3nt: TGTGCCAGCAGCCCCCTTGTGGACAGTAGCAATCAGCCCCAGCATTTT; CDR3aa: CASSPLVDSSNQPQHF
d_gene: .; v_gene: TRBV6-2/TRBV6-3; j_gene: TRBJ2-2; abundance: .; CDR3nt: TGTGCCAGCAGTTACAGGGCCCCGGGGACCGGGGAGCTGTTTTTT; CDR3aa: CASSYRAPGTGELFF
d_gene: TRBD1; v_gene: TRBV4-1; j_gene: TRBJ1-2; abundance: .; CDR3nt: TGCGCCAGCAGCCAAGTTGACAGGGGCCCGACTGGCTACACCTTC; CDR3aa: CASSQVDRGPTGYTF
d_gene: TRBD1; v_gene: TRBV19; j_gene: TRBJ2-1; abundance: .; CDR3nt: TGTGCCAGTAGTGACAGGGGTGGAAGCTACAATGAGCAGTTCTTC; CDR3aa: CASSDRGGSYNEQFF
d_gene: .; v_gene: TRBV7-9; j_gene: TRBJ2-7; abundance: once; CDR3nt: TGTGCCAGCAGCCCCAAAGACGGGGGGCAGTACTTC; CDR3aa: CASSPKDGGQYF
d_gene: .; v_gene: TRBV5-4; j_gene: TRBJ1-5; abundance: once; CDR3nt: TGTGCCAGCAGCTTGGGGGGGGGCGCGAGCAATCAGCCCCAGCATTTT; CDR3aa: CASSLGGGASNQPQHF
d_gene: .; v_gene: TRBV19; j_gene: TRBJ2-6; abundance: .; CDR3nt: TGTGCCAGTAGTATGTTCAGCGTGGCCTCTGGGGCCAACGTCCTGACTTTC; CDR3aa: CASSMFSVASGANVLTF
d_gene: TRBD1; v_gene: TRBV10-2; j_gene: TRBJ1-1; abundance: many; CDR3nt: TGCGCCAGCAGACCCGGGACAGGGAACACTGAAGCTTTCTTT; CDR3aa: CASRPGTGNTEAFF
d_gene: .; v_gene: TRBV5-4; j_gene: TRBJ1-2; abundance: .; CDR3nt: TGTGCCAGCAGCTTGGTGGCAGTCCAGGCCGACTATGGCTACACCTTC; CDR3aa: CASSLVAVQADYGYTF
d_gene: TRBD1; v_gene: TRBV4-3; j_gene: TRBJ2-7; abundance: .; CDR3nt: TGCGCCAGCAGCCACCACCGGGACAGGGGGGCGGACGAGCAGTACTTC; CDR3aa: CASSHHRDRGADEQYF
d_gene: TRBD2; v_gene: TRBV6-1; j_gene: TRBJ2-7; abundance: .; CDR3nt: TGTGCCAGCAGTGACATCTCTTTTGGGGGGGGAATCTACGAGCAGTACTTC; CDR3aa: CASSDISFGGGIYEQYF
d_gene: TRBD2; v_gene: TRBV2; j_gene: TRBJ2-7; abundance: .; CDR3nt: TGTGCCAGCAGTTCCGGGACTAGCGGGACCAGACAGTACTTC; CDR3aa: CASSSGTSGTRQYF
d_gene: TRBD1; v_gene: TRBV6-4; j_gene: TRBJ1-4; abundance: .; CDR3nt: TGTGCCAGCAGTGACCCCCACAGGGGGGATGAAAAACTGTTTTTT; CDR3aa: CASSDPHRGDEKLFF
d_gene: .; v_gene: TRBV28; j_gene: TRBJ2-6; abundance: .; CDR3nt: TGTGCCAGCAGTATCCAATCGAGCTCTGGGGCCAACGTCCTGACTTTC; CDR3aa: CASSIQSSSGANVLTF
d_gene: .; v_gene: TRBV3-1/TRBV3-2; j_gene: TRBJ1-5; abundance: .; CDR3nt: TGTGCCAGCAGCCAAGATACAAATCAGCCCCAGCATTTT; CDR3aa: CASSQDTNQPQHF
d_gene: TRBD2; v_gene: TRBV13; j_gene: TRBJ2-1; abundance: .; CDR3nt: TGTGCCAGCAGCTCGTCCCTTACTAGCGTAAGTGAGCAGTTCTTC; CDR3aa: CASSSSLTSVSEQFF
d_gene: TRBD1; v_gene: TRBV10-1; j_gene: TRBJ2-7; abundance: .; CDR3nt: TGCGCCAGCAGCCCGAAGGGTGTGGCAGGGGGCAGAGACGAGCAGTACTTC; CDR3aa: CASSPKGVAGGRDEQYF
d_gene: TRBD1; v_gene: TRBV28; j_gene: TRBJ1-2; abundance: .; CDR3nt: TGTGCCAGCAGCAATCGACGGACAGGGTTCCTTCCTAACTATGGCTACACCTTC; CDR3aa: CASSNRRTGFLPNYGYTF